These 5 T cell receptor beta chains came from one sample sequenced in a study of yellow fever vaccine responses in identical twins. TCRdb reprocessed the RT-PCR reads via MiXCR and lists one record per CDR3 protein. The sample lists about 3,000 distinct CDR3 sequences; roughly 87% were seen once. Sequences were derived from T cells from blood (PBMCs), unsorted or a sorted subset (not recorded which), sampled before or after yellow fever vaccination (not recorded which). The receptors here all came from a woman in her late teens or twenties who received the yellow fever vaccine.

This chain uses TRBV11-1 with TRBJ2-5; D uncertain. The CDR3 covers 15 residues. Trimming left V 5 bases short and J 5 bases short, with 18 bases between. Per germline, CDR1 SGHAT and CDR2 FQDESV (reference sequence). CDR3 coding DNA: TGTGCCAGCAGCCTGCGGACGAGTCTGGTGGAGACCCAGTACTTC. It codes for CASSLRTSLVETQYF.

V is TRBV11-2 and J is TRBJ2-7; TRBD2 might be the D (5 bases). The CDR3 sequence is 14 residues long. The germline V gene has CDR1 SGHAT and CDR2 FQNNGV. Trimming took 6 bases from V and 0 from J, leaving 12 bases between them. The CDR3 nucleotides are TGTGCCAGCAGTTGGACTCGCAGCTCCTACGAGCAGTACTTC. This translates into CASSWTRSSYEQYF.

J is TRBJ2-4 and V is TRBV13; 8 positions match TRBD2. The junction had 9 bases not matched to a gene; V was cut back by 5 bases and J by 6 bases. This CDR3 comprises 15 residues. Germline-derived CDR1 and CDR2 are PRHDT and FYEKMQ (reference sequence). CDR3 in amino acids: CASSGSGLEGNIQYF. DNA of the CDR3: TGTGCCAGCAGCGGATCGGGACTAGAGGGAAACATTCAGTACTTC.

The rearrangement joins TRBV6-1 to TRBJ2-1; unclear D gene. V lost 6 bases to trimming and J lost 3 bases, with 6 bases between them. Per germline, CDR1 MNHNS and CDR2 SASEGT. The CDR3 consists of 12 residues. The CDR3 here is CASSQYYNEQFF. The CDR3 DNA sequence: TGTGCCAGCAGCCAATACTACAATGAGCAGTTCTTC.

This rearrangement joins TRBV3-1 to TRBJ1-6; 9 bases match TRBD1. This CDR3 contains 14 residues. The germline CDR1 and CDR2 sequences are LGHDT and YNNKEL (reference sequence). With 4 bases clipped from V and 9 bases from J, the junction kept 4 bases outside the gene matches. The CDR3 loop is CASSPDRGISPLHF. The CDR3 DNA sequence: TGTGCCAGCAGCCCGGACAGGGGAATTTCACCCCTCCACTTT.